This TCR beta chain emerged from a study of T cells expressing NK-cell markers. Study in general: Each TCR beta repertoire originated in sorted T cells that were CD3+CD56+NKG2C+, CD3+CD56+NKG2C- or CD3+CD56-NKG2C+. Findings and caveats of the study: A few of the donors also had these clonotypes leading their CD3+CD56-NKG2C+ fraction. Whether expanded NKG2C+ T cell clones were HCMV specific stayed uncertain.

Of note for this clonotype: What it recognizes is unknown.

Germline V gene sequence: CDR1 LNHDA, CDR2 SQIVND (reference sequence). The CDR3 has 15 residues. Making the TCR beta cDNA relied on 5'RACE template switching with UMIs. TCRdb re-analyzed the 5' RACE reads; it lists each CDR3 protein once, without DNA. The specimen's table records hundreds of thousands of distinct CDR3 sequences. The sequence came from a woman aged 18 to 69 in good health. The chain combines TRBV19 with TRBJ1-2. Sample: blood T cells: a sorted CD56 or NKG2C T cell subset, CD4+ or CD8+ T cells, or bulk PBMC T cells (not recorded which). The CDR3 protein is CASSNFGEANYGYTF. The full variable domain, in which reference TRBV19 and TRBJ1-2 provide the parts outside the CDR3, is DGGITQSPKYLFRKEGQNVTLSCEQNLNHDAMYWYRQDPGQGLRLIYYSQIVNDFQKGDIAEGYSVSREKKESFPLTVTSAQKNPTAFYLCASSNFGEANYGYTFGSGTRLTVV.